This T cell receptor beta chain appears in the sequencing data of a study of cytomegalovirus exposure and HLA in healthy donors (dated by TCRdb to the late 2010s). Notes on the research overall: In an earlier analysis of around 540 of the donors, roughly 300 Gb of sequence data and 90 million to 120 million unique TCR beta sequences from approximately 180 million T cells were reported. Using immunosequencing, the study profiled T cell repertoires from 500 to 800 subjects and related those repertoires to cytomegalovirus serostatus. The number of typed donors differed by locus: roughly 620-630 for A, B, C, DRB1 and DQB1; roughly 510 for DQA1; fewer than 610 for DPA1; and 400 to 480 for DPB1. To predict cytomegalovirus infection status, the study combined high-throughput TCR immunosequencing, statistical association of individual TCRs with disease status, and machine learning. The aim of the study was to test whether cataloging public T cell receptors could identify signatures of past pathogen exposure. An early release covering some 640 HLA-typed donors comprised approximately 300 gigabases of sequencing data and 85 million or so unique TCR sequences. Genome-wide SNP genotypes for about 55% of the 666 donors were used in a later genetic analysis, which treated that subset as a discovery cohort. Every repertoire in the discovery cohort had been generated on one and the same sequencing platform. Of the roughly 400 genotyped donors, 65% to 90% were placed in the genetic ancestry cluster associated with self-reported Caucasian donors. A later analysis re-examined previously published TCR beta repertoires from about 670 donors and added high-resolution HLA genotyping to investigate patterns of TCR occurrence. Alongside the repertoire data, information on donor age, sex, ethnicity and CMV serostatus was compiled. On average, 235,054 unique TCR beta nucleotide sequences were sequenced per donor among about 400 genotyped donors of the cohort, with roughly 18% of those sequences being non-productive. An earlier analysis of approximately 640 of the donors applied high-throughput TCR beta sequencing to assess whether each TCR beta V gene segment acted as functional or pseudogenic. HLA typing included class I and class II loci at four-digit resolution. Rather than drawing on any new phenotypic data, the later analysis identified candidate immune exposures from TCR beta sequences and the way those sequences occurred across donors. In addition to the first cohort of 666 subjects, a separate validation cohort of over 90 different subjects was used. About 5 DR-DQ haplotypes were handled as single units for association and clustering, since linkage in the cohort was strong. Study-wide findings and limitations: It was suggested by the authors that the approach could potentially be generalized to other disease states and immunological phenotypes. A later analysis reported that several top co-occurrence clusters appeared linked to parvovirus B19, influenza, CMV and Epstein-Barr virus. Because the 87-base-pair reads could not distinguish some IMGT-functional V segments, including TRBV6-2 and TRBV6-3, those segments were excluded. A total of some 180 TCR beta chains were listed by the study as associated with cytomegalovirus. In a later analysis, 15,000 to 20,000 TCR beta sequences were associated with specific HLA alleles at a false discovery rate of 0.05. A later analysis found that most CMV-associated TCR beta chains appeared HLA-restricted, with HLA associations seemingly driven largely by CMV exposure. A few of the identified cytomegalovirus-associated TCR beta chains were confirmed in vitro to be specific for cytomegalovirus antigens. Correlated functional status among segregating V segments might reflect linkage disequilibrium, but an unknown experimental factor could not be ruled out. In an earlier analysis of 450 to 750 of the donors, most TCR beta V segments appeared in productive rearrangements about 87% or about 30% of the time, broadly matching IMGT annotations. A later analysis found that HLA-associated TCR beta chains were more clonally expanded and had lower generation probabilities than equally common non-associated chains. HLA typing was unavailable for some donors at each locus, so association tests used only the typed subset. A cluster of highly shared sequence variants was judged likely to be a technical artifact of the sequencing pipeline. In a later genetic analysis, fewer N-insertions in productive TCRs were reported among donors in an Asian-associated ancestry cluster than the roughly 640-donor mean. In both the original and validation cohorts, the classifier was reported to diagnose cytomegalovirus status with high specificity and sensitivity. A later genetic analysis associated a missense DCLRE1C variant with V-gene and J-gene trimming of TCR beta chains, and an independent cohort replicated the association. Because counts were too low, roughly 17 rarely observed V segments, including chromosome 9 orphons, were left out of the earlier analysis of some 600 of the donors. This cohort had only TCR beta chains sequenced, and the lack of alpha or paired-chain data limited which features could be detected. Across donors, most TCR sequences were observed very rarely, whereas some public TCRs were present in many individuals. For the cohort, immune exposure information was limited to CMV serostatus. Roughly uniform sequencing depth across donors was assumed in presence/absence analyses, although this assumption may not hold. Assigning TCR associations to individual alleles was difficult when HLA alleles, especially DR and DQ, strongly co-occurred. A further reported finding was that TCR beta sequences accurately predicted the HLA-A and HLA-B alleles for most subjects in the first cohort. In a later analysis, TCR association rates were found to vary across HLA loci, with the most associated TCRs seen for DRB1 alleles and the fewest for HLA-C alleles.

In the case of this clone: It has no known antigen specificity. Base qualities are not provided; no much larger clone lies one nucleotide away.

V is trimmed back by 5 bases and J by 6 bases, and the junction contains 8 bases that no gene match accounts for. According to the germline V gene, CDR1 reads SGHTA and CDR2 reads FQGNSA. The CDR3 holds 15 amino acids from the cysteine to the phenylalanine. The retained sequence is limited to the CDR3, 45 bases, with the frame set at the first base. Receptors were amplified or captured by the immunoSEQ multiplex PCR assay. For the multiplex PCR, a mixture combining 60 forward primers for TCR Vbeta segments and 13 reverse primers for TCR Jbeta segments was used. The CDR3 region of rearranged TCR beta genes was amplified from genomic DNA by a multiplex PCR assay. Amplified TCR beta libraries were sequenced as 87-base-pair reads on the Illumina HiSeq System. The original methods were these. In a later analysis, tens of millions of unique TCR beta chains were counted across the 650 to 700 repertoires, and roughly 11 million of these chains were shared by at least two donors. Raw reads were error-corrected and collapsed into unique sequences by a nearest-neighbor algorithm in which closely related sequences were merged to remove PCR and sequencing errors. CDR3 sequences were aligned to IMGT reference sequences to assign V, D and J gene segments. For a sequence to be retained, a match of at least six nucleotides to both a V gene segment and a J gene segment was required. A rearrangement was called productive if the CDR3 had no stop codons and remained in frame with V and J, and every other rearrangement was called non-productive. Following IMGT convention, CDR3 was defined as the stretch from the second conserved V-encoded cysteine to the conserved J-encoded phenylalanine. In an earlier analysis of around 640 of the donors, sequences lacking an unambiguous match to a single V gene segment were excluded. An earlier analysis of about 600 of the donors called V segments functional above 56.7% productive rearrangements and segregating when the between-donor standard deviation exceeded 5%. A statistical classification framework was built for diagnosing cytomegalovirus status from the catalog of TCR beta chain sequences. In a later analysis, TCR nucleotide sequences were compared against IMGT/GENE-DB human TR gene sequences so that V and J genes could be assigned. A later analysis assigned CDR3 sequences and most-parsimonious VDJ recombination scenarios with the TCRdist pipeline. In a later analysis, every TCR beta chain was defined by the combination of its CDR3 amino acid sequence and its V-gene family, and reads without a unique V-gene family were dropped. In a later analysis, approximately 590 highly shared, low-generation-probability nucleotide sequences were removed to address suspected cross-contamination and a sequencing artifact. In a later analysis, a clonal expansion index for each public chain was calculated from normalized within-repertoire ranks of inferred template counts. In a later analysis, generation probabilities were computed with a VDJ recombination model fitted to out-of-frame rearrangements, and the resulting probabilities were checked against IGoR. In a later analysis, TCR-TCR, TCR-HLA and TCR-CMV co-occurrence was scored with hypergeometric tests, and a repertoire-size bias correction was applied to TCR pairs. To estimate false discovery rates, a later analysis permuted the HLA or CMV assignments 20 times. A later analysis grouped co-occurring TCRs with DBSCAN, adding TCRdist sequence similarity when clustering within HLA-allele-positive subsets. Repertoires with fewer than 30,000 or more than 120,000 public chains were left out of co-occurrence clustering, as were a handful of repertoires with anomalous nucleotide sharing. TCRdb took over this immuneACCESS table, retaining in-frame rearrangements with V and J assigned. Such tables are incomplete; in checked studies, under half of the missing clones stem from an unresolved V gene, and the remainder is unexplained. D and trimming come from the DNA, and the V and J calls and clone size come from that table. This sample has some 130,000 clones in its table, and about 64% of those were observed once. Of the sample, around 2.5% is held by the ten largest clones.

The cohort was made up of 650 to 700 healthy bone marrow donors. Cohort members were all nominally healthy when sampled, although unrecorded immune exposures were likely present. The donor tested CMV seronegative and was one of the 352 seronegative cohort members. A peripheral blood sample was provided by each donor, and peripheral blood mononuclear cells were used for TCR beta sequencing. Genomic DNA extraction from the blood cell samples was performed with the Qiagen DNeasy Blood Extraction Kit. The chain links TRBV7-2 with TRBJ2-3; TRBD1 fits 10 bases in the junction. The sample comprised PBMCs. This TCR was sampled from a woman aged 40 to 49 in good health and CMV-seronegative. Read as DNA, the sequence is TGTGCCAGCAGCCGGGACAGGGGTTCCGGGGATACGCAGTATTTT. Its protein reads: CASSRDRGSGDTQYF.